This paragraph reports one TCR beta chain. Its antigen is still unknown. Germline V gene sequence: CDR1 MNHEY, CDR2 SMNVEV (reference sequence). The CDR3 extends over 13 amino acids. Trimming removed 7 bases from V and 4 bases from J; junction bases left unmatched: 5. These data come from a study of post-analysis software for immune sequencing data. Study details: There were relapsing-remitting, secondary progressive and progressive-relapsing multiple sclerosis among the disease courses included.

cDNA libraries for TCR beta contained unique molecular identifiers. About 500,000 cDNA molecules were obtained from around 1 to 9.1 million T cells. TCRdb analysed the PCR reads with MiXCR anew, one entry per CDR3 protein. The sample holds 650,000 to 850,000 distinct CDR3 sequences, about 43% seen once. Study-wide findings and caveats: Relative to controls, patients had 4 or 5 TRBV segments at higher frequency, with TRBV5-6, TRBV5-1 and TRBV20-1 among these. Clustering by F measure revealed strong co-clustering among samples prepared together in one batch.

The chain uses TRBV27 and TRBJ1-2, with TRBD1 identical over 8 bases. The sequence was obtained from a girl aged 10 to 17 with multiple sclerosis. Specimen: blood. CDR3 nucleotides: TGTGCCAGCAAGGACAGGGAGGCCTATGGCTACACCTTC. Amino acids: CASKDREAYGYTF.